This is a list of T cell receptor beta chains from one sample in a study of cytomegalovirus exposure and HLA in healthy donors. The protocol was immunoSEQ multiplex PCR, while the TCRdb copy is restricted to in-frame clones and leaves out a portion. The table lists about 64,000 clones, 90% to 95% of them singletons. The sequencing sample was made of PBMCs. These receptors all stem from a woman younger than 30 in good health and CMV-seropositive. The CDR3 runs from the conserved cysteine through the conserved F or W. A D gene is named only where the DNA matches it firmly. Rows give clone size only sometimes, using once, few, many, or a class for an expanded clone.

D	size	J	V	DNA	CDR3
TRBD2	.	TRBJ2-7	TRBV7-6	TGTGCCAGCAGCCCTAGCGGGAGGGAAGACGAGCAGTACTTC	CASSPSGREDEQYF
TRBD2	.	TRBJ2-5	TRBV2	TGTGCCAGCAGTCTGACTAGCGGGGGCCGACAAGAGACCCAGTACTTC	CASSLTSGGRQETQYF
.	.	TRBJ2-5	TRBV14	TGTGCCAGCAGCCAAGATCTGTCCAGCGTGAAGTACTTC	CASSQDLSSVKYF
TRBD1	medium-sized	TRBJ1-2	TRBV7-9	TGTGCCAGCCTTAGGACAGGGGGCGGCTACACCTTC	CASLRTGGGYTF
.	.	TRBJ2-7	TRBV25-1	TGTGCCAGCAGTCTGGGGGCCGAGCAGTACTTC	CASSLGAEQYF
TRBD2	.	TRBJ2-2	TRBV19	TGTGCCAGTACCCGGACTAGCGGGATTACCGGGGAGCTGTTTTTT	CASTRTSGITGELFF
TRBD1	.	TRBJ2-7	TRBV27	TGTGCCAGCAGTTTCAAGGACAGGGACTACGAGCAGTACTTC	CASSFKDRDYEQYF
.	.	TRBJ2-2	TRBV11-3	TGTGCCAGCAGCTTAATGGGATGGGGGGTTCTTGAGGCCGGGGAGCTGTTTTTT	CASSLMGWGVLEAGELFF
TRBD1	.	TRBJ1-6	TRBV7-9	TGTGCCAGCAGCTCAGCGGGACAGGGCAGTTCACCCCTCCACTTT	CASSSAGQGSSPLHF
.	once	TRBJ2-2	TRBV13	TGTGCCAGCAGCTTAGAAGCGGGGAACACCGGGGAGCTGTTTTTT	CASSLEAGNTGELFF
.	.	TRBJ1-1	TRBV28	TGTGCCAGCAGTTTTCCCTTGAACACTGAAGCTTTCTTT	CASSFPLNTEAFF
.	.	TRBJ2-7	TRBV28	TGTGCTAGCAAACGGCAGGGGTTTCGGGAGCAGTACTTC	CASKRQGFREQYF
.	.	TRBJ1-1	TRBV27	TGTGCCAGCAGTTTATCGACAGCTATGAACACTGAAGCTTTCTTT	CASSLSTAMNTEAFF
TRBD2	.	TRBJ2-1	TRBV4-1	TGCGCCAGCAGCCAAGTTACTAGCGGGAGGGGAGGTGAGCAGTTCTTC	CASSQVTSGRGGEQFF
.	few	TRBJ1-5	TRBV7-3	TGTGCCGTGGGGGAGGGGACTAGCAATCAGCCCCAGCATTTT	CAVGEGTSNQPQHF
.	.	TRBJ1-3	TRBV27	TGTGCCAGCAGACAGTCCTCTGGAAACACCATATATTTT	CASRQSSGNTIYF
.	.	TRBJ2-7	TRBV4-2	TGTGCCAGCAGCCCTTACAGGGACCCTACGGAGCAGTACTTC	CASSPYRDPTEQYF
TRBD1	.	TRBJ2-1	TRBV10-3	TGTGCCATCAGAGCCGGGACAGTCTCCTACAATGAGCAGTTCTTC	CAIRAGTVSYNEQFF
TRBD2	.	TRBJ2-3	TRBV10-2	TGCGCCAGCAGTGAGTCCGGTCTAGCGGGGGGCGGGACAGATACGCAGTATTTT	CASSESGLAGGGTDTQYF
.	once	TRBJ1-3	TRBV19	TGTGCCAGTAGTATCTTCGTCGGAAACACCATATATTTT	CASSIFVGNTIYF
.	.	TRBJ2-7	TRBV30	TGTGCCTGGAGCAACGCAGACTATTACTCCTACGAGCAGTACTTC	CAWSNADYYSYEQYF
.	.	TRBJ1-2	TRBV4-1	TGCGCCAGCAGCCACGGTACCGGGGGCTATGGCTACACCTTC	CASSHGTGGYGYTF
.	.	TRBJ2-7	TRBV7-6	TGTGCCAGCAGCCTACGCTCCGGACAGAACTACGAGCAGTACTTC	CASSLRSGQNYEQYF
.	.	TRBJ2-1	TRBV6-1	TGTGCCAGCAGTGACGTGGGACACCGCTCCTACAATGAGCAGTTCTTC	CASSDVGHRSYNEQFF
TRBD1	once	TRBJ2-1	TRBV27	TGTGCCAGCAGTTTGACAGGGTTATACAATGAGCAGTTCTTC	CASSLTGLYNEQFF
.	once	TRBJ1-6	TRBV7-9	TGTGCCAGCAGCTTAGAGCAATATAATTCACCCCTCCACTTT	CASSLEQYNSPLHF
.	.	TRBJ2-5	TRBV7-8	TGTGCCAGCAGCTTATCATCGAACAGGGAGGGGGAGACCCAGTACTTC	CASSLSSNREGETQYF